These 29 T cell receptor beta chains were sequenced from one sample in a study of blood T cell repertoires in COVID-19. Sequencing used immunoSEQ multiplex PCR; TCRdb keeps in-frame clones, though not all of them. The sample records about 280,000 clones, roughly 88% being singletons. The sequenced material came from peripheral blood. These receptors were obtained from a man younger than 35 with active or convalescent COVID-19.

The chain couples TRBV9 to TRBJ1-6; perhaps TRBD1 as D (5 bases). The CDR3 covers 13 residues. CDR1 is SGDLS and CDR2 is YYNGEE in the germline V gene. Trimming shortened V by 2 bases and J by 12 bases, and 12 bases separated the two germline ends. Here the CDR3 reads CASSVGDLGPLHF. In nucleotides, the CDR3 is TGTGCCAGCAGCGTTGGGGACTTGGGACCCCTCCACTTT. Full variable domain (missing parts from reference TRBV9 and TRBJ1-6): DSGVTQTPKHLITATGQRVTLRCSPRSGDLSVYWYQQSLDQGLQFLIQYYNGEERAKGNILERFSAQQFPDLHSELNLSSLELGDSALYFCASSVGDLGPLHFGNGTRLTVT.

V is TRBV7-2 and J is TRBJ2-3, with a weak D call TRBD1 (5 bases). The germline V and J ends were trimmed by 3 bases and 6 bases, with 13 bases remaining between them. Germline V gene lookup returns CDR1 SGHTA and CDR2 FQGNSA. This CDR3 has 14 amino acids. The CDR3 region is CASSLGGASDTQYF. DNA of the CDR3: TGTGCCAGCAGCTTGGGTGGGGCGTCGGATACGCAGTATTTT.

The chain is built from TRBV6-6 and TRBJ2-7, with D possibly TRBD2 on 5 matching bases. The V end was cut by 5 bases, the J end by 5 bases, with 7 bases between. Germline values: CDR1 MNHNY, CDR2 SVGAGI (reference sequence). CDR3 length equals 11 residues. The CDR3: CASSVGDEQYF. The CDR3 DNA follows: TGTGCCAGCAGTGTCGGGGACGAGCAGTACTTC.

CDR3 nucleotide sequence: TGTGCCAGCAGCTTCCTCTCAATGGGGCTGCCCTACGAGCAGTACTTC. Encoded protein: CASSFLSMGLPYEQYF. This chain connects TRBV11-2 to TRBJ2-7; a possible D gene is TRBD1 (5 bases). V gave up 3 bases and J gave up 2 bases, with 17 bases separating them. In germline, CDR1 is SGHAT, CDR2 FQNNGV. There are 16 residues in the CDR3.

CDR3 in DNA: TGTGCCAGCAGCCCGGGGATCGGGACCCAGTACTTC. Translated: CASSPGIGTQYF. This chain connects TRBV4-2 to TRBJ2-5; possibly TRBD2 for D (5 bases). CDR1 is LGHNA and CDR2 is YNFKEQ in the germline V gene. Trimming pared 4 bases from V and 7 bases from J, leaving 10 bases between. The CDR3 sequence is 12 residues long.

The chain joins TRBV11-2 to TRBJ2-5, with D possibly being TRBD1 (5 bases). CDR1 and CDR2 from the germline V gene are SGHAT and FQNNGV. The CDR3 is 13 residues long. V dropped 5 bases and J dropped 2 bases, with 9 bases sitting between them. The CDR3 DNA is TGTGCCAGCAGCCGACAGTCTCAAGAGACCCAGTACTTC. Translation: CASSRQSQETQYF. Variable domain in full (rest from reference TRBV11-2 and TRBJ2-5): EAGVAQSPRYKIIEKRQSVAFWCNPISGHATLYWYQQILGQGPKLLIQFQNNGVVDDSQLPKDRFSAERLKGVDSTLKIQPAKLEDSAVYLCASSRQSQETQYFGPGTRLLVL.

The chain combines TRBV7-2 with TRBJ2-3; TRBD2 matches at 9 bases. The junction had 6 bases not matched to a gene; V was cut back by 1 base and J by 4 bases. The CDR3 consists of 16 residues. Germline assignment: CDR1 SGHTA and CDR2 FQGNSA. The CDR3 DNA reads TGTGCCAGCAGCTTAGTCGGCGGGGGGGCCTCAGATACGCAGTATTTT. Translated: CASSLVGGGASDTQYF.

The chain couples TRBV10-3 to TRBJ1-2, with D possibly matching TRBD1 (6 bases). The CDR3 loop spans 13 amino acids. Germline V gene lookup returns CDR1 ENHRY and CDR2 SYGVKD. V was shortened by 6 bases and J by 4 bases, with 12 bases between the two germline ends. Here the CDR3 reads CAIRIDRPYGYTF. For the CDR3, the DNA is TGTGCCATCAGGATTGACAGGCCCTATGGCTACACCTTC.

This clone was counted a single time. CDR3 sequence reads: CASSPGLAANQETQYF. CDR3 DNA: TGTGCCAGCAGCCCGGGACTAGCGGCCAACCAAGAGACCCAGTACTTC. V and J are TRBV4-2 and TRBJ2-5; 11 nucleotides line up with TRBD2. This CDR3 region has 16 residues. The V and J ends lost 4 bases and 0 bases, in that order; junction bases with no gene match: 4. Germline loops: CDR1 LGHNA, CDR2 YNFKEQ.

This sequence joins TRBV2 and TRBJ1-2; D ambiguous. The CDR3 totals 12 residues. V shed 6 bases and J shed 5 bases, with 10 bases lying between them. Germline CDR1 reads SNHLY; CDR2 reads FYNNEI. This CDR3 is CASRGDKYGYTF. As DNA, the CDR3 is TGTGCCAGCAGGGGAGACAAATATGGCTACACCTTC.

The CDR3 nucleotides read TGTGCCAGCAGCACCGAGGGAGGGTTGAGGACCGGGGAGCTGTTTTTT. This codes for CASSTEGGLRTGELFF. The gene calls are TRBV9 and TRBJ2-2; TRBD2 matches at 7 bases. The CDR3 spans 16 residues. Looked up from germline, CDR1 is SGDLS and CDR2 is YYNGEE. The junction had 11 bases not matched to a gene; V was cut back by 4 bases and J by 5 bases.

The chain combines TRBV25-1 with TRBJ1-2, with 11 bases lining up with TRBD1. V shed 7 bases and J 7 bases; nucleotides not matched to a gene: 5. This CDR3 has 13 amino acids. Germline CDR1 is MGHDK and CDR2 is SYGVNS. The chain's CDR3 is CASTRTGGFGYTF. Here the CDR3 DNA reads TGTGCCAGCACTAGGACAGGGGGCTTTGGCTACACCTTC.

The DNA for the CDR3 is TGTGCCACCCTGAGAGGTCCGAATTCACCCCTCCACTTT. Translated: CATLRGPNSPLHF. The rearrangement uses TRBV10-3 and TRBJ1-6, with no clear D. The CDR3 totals 13 residues. The germline V gene encodes CDR1 ENHRY and CDR2 SYGVKD. V was shortened by 10 bases and J by 7 bases, with 14 bases between the two germline ends.

V and J are TRBV6-2 or TRBV6-3 and TRBJ2-7, with D perhaps matching TRBD2 (5 bases). The CDR3 contains 13 residues. Trimming took off 0 bases at V and 5 bases at J, with 8 bases between the two ends. Germline loops: CDR1 MNHEY, CDR2 SVGEGT. CDR3 in amino acids: CASSYSRGNEQYF. In DNA form, the CDR3 reads TGTGCCAGCAGTTACTCGAGAGGGAACGAGCAGTACTTC.

The chain uses TRBV5-1 and TRBJ2-5; TRBD2 is a possible D gene (5 bases). Trimming removed 0 bases at V and 3 bases at J, with 6 bases between. The CDR3 is 13 amino acids. Germline-derived CDR1 and CDR2 are SGHRS and YFSETQ. This CDR3 reads CASSLVGEETQYF. In DNA form, the CDR3 reads TGCGCCAGCAGCTTGGTCGGGGAAGAGACCCAGTACTTC.

The J gene is TRBJ2-2, the V gene TRBV3-1 (or the pseudogene TRBV3-2); TRBD2 agrees at 11 bases. The CDR3 runs 18 residues. V was pared by 0 bases and J by 4 bases, with 7 bases of the junction left unmatched. Germline V CDR1 and CDR2: LGHDT, YNNKEL (reference sequence). CDR3 sequence: CASSQDMPLAGVTGELFF. CDR3 nucleotides: TGTGCCAGCAGCCAAGATATGCCACTAGCGGGGGTCACCGGGGAGCTGTTTTTT.

The chain links TRBV13 to TRBJ1-4; D possibly corresponds to TRBD1 (5 bases). From germline, CDR1 is PRHDT and CDR2 FYEKMQ (reference sequence). The CDR3 length is 14 residues. V was cut by 3 bases and J by 7 bases, with 12 bases left in between. The CDR3 nucleotides are TGTGCCAGCAGCTTTGGCGAAAGGGGTGAAAAACTGTTTTTT. It codes for CASSFGERGEKLFF. Complete variable domain (other parts from reference TRBV13 and TRBJ1-4): AAGVIQSPRHLIKEKRETATLKCYPIPRHDTVYWYQQGPGQDPQFLISFYEKMQSDKGSIPDRFSAQQFSDYHSELNMSSLELGDSALYFCASSFGERGEKLFFGSGTQLSVL.

This chain uses TRBV7-2 with TRBJ1-5; 9 bases match TRBD1. CDR1 and CDR2 from the germline V gene are SGHTA and FQGNSA. After removal of 5 bases from V and 0 bases from J, the junction contained 5 bases not matched to a gene. The CDR3 length is 16 residues. The CDR3 region has the DNA TGTGCCAGCAGCGTGGACAGGGGCCCTAGCAATCAGCCCCAGCATTTT. It specifies CASSVDRGPSNQPQHF.

The chain recombines TRBV29-1 with TRBJ2-7, with TRBD2 matching over 8 bases. Trimming took 7 bases from V and 1 from J; bases not matched to a gene: 6. Germline V gene sequence: CDR1 SQVTM, CDR2 ANQGSEA. This CDR3 comprises 13 residues. The CDR3 region is CSAQGLGSYEQYF. The DNA of the CDR3 is TGCAGCGCCCAGGGACTAGGTTCCTACGAGCAGTACTTC.

The rearrangement joins TRBV4-3 to TRBJ2-4, with 10 bases fitting TRBD2. CDR1 and CDR2 (germline): LGHNA, YSLEER. Unmatched junction bases numbered 16, after V lost 0 bases and J lost 2 bases. The CDR3 consists of 21 residues. Here the CDR3 DNA reads TGCGCCAGCAGCCAAGAAAGGATCTTCAGCGGGGGGGCAGTATCCAAAAACATTCAGTACTTC. Its translation: CASSQERIFSGGAVSKNIQYF.

The CDR3 protein is CASSQEIGATGWEKLFF. DNA of the CDR3: TGTGCCAGCAGCCAAGAGATTGGGGCAACAGGGTGGGAAAAACTGTTTTTT. The V and J genes are TRBV3-1 (or the pseudogene TRBV3-2) and TRBJ1-4; a weak D match, TRBD1 (6 bases). Germline V gives CDR1 LGHDT, CDR2 YNNKEL (reference sequence). The CDR3 totals 17 residues. V was cut by 0 bases and J by 8 bases, with 19 bases left in between.

The rearrangement links TRBV5-6 to TRBJ1-1, with unresolved D. Germline V CDR1 and CDR2: SGHDT, YYEEEE. Trimming removed 0 bases at V and 3 bases at J, with 12 bases between. CDR3 length: 15 residues. The DNA of the CDR3 is TGTGCCAGCAGCTTGGGGGGAGTTGAGCACACTGAAGCTTTCTTT. Translating it yields CASSLGGVEHTEAFF.

The V call is TRBV19, the J call TRBJ2-5; 9 bases align to TRBD1. The CDR3 covers 14 residues. The ends lost 3 bases at V and 5 bases at J; junction bases unmatched: 4. CDR1 and CDR2 (germline): LNHDA, SQIVND (reference sequence). CDR3 nucleotides: TGTGCCAGTAGTATCACAGGGGGCAGGGAGACCCAGTACTTC. It is translated as CASSITGGRETQYF.

The CDR3 DNA reads as TGTGCCAGCAGCTTAGTGTTGGGGGTAACTAGCGACCAAGAGACCCAGTACTTC. It specifies CASSLVLGVTSDQETQYF. The V gene is TRBV7-2, the J gene TRBJ2-5, with 7 bases matching TRBD2. The length of the CDR3 is 18 residues. J was trimmed by 0 bases and V by 1 base; bases with no gene match: 11. Germline values: CDR1 SGHTA, CDR2 FQGNSA.

V usage is TRBV14 and J usage is TRBJ1-1; no firm D call. The CDR3 extends over 14 amino acids. The germline gives CDR1 SGHDN, CDR2 FVKESK. V gave up 2 bases and J gave up 1 base, with 8 bases separating them. The chain's CDR3 is CASSQLTANTEAFF. CDR3 DNA sequence: TGTGCCAGCAGCCAACTTACAGCGAACACTGAAGCTTTCTTT.

V gene TRBV5-1 combines with J gene TRBJ2-2; 10 bases map to TRBD1. Per the germline V gene, CDR1 is SGHRS and CDR2 is YFSETQ. The CDR3 length is 16 residues. The V segment lost 5 bases and the J segment 3 bases; nucleotides outside the gene matches: 7. The CDR3 loop reads CASRKGTGVDTGELFF. The CDR3, as DNA: TGCGCCAGCAGAAAGGGGACAGGGGTTGACACCGGGGAGCTGTTTTTT. The full variable domain, with the rest looked up from reference TRBV5-1 and TRBJ2-2, is KAGVTQTPRYLIKTRGQQVTLSCSPISGHRSVSWYQQTPGQGLQFLFEYFSETQRNKGNFPGRFSGRQFSNSRSEMNVSTLELGDSALYLCASRKGTGVDTGELFFGEGSRLTVL.

The chain has TRBV24-1 and TRBJ1-1; the match to TRBD1 covers 8 bases. CDR3 length: 13 residues. Germline-derived CDR1 and CDR2 are KGHDR and SFDVKD. The J segment lost 7 bases and the V segment lost 2 bases, leaving 2 bases of the junction unmatched. CDR3 DNA sequence: TGTGCCACCAGTGATTCAGGGGGCAATGAAGCTTTCTTT. Amino acid sequence: CATSDSGGNEAFF.

As for this clone: Other DNA sequences from this sample encode an identical CDR3 as well. The CDR3 protein is CASSRGGNEQFF. In DNA form, the CDR3 reads TGTGCCAGCAGTCGGGGGGGCAATGAGCAGTTCTTC. The chain recombines TRBV7-9 with TRBJ2-1, with 8 nucleotides matching TRBD2. The CDR3 runs 12 residues. In germline, CDR1 is SEHNR, CDR2 FQNEAQ (reference sequence). With 6 bases clipped from V and 6 bases from J, the junction kept 1 base outside the gene matches.

J is TRBJ2-2 and V is TRBV3-1 (or the pseudogene TRBV3-2), with 8 bases lining up with TRBD2. V lost 9 bases to trimming and J lost 3 bases; unmatched junction nucleotides: 9. Germline assignment: CDR1 LGHDT and CDR2 YNNKEL (reference sequence). This CDR3 is built from 15 residues. CDR3 in DNA: TGTGCCAGTCAGGTTAGCGGGACCGACACCGGGGAGCTGTTTTTT. As protein: CASQVSGTDTGELFF.